The 9 T cell receptor beta chains below were found in one sample sequenced in a study of CD4+ T cells in melanoma. The data were produced by immunoSEQ multiplex PCR, yet TCRdb's version contains in-frame clones alone and is incomplete. Of fewer than 150,000 clones listed, around nine tenths are singletons. These receptors were obtained from a human donor with melanoma.

The chain combines TRBV30 with TRBJ1-1, with 7 bases that match TRBD1. Germline lookup yields CDR1 GTSNPN and CDR2 SVGIG (reference sequence). This CDR3 is built from 13 residues. J lost 2 bases, V lost 4 bases, and 4 bases had no gene match. CDR3: CAWKGGGNTEAFF. The CDR3 DNA reads TGTGCCTGGAAGGGAGGGGGCAACACTGAAGCTTTCTTT.

The rearrangement uses TRBV7-9 and TRBJ1-1; tentative D call: TRBD1 (6 bases). The V gene lost 8 bases and the J gene lost 1 base, with 14 bases spanning the gap. CDR3 length: 14 amino acids. From germline, CDR1 is SEHNR and CDR2 FQNEAQ (reference sequence). The CDR3 reads CASFQGRGNTEAFF. The CDR3 DNA sequence: TGTGCCAGCTTCCAGGGGAGAGGGAACACTGAAGCTTTCTTT.

V and J are TRBV2 and TRBJ1-5, with unresolved D. Germline assignment: CDR1 SNHLY and CDR2 FYNNEI. This CDR3 comprises 15 residues. The V end was cut by 2 bases, the J end by 6 bases, with 14 bases between. Here the CDR3 reads CASSEQSLSGQPQHF. The CDR3 nucleotides are TGTGCCAGCAGTGAACAGTCCCTCAGCGGTCAGCCCCAGCATTTT.

The chain employs TRBV5-5 and TRBJ2-3; tentatively, D is TRBD2 (5 bases). The CDR3 runs to 15 residues. CDR1 and CDR2 from the germline V gene are SGHKS and YYEKEE (reference sequence). V dropped 0 bases and J dropped 4 bases, with 12 bases sitting between them. DNA for the CDR3: TGTGCCAGCAGCTTGGTTGGGAGATCGGCAGATACGCAGTATTTT. This encodes CASSLVGRSADTQYF.

The chain combines TRBV2 with TRBJ1-1; unclear D gene. The germline V and J ends were trimmed by 4 bases and 1 base, with 10 bases remaining between them. The germline gives CDR1 SNHLY, CDR2 FYNNEI. This CDR3 region has 14 residues. CDR3 DNA sequence: TGTGCCAGCAGTGTGGCAGGAGGGAACACTGAAGCTTTCTTT. Protein: CASSVAGGNTEAFF. The entire variable domain, with the rest obtained from reference TRBV2 and TRBJ1-1, is as follows: EPEVTQTPSHQVTQMGQEVILRCVPISNHLYFYWYRQILGQKVEFLVSFYNNEISEKSEIFDDQFSVERPDGSNFTLKIRSTKLEDSAMYFCASSVAGGNTEAFFGQGTRLTVV.

Only one count was recorded for this clone. V gene TRBV29-1 combines with J gene TRBJ1-2; 8 nucleotides align to TRBD1. This CDR3 region has 15 residues. Germline V CDR1 and CDR2: SQVTM, ANQGSEA. The junction had 13 bases not matched to a gene; V was cut back by 7 bases and J by 3 bases. The CDR3 here is CSALAQQGEYYGYTF. The DNA for the CDR3 is TGCAGCGCCCTAGCCCAACAGGGGGAGTACTATGGCTACACCTTC.

This clone was seen once. The chain uses TRBV10-1 and TRBJ2-3; D is unresolved. The germline V gene has CDR1 WNHNN and CDR2 SYGVQD (reference sequence). V was trimmed by 2 bases and J by 8 bases, leaving 11 bases between them. This CDR3 comprises 13 residues. CDR3 sequence reads: CASSEDSTGTQYF. CDR3 DNA: TGCGCCAGCAGTGAGGACTCCACCGGTACGCAGTATTTT.

The V and J genes are TRBV5-1 and TRBJ1-2, with a weak D call TRBD1 (6 bases). The germline CDR1 and CDR2 sequences are SGHRS and YFSETQ. Trimming removed 4 bases from V and 4 bases from J, with 14 bases in between. This CDR3 spans 14 amino acids. CDR3 bases: TGCGCCAGCAGCGCGGACAGTTCTGGCTATGGCTACACCTTC. The encoded protein is CASSADSSGYGYTF.

The chain uses TRBV5-1 and TRBJ2-7; D is possibly TRBD2 (7 bases). Per the germline V gene, CDR1 is SGHRS and CDR2 is YFSETQ. This CDR3 spans 15 amino acids. Trimming took off 3 bases at V and 6 bases at J, with 19 bases between the two ends. The CDR3 here is CASSSGGGPQGEQYF. CDR3 nucleotide sequence: TGCGCCAGCAGCTCCGGCGGGGGCCCCCAGGGCGAGCAGTACTTC.